The 32 T cell receptor beta chains in this list originate from one sample, sequenced in a study of blood T cell repertoires in COVID-19. TCRdb keeps only in-frame clones here, not all; method: immunoSEQ multiplex PCR. The repertoire holds 300,000 or so clones, with under 90% as singletons. The material sequenced was PBMCs or T cells enriched from blood (not recorded which). All receptors derive from a woman aged 18-29 years who had recovered from COVID-19.

The chain combines TRBV7-3 with TRBJ2-2; D is ambiguous. V gave up 4 bases and J gave up 4 bases, with 7 bases separating them. This CDR3 has 13 amino acids. Per the germline V gene, CDR1 is SGHTA and CDR2 is FQGTGA. This CDR3 reads CASSSSPTGELFF. The DNA for the CDR3 is TGTGCCAGCAGCTCAAGCCCCACCGGGGAGCTGTTTTTT.

In its sample, this clone was seen once. This sequence joins TRBV3-1 (or the pseudogene TRBV3-2) and TRBJ1-6, with unresolved D. CDR3 size: 18 residues. The V gene lost 5 bases and the J gene lost 9 bases, with 26 bases spanning the gap. CDR1 is LGHDT and CDR2 is YNNKEL in the germline V gene (reference sequence). The CDR3 sequence is CASSFHFPISYIISPLHF. In nucleotides, the CDR3 is TGTGCCAGCAGCTTCCATTTTCCCATTTCATACATCATTTCACCCCTCCACTTT.

J is TRBJ1-2 and V is TRBV6-5, with TRBD1 matching over 7 bases. CDR1 and CDR2 from the germline V gene are MNHEY and SVGAGI. With V trimmed by 0 bases and J by 4 bases, 8 bases remained unmatched. The CDR3 is 16 residues long. The CDR3 sequence is CASSYSSGGEVYGYTF. The CDR3 DNA reads TGTGCCAGCAGTTACTCGTCAGGGGGAGAGGTCTATGGCTACACCTTC.

This rearrangement joins TRBV5-5 to TRBJ2-4, with D possibly TRBD2 on 5 matching bases. V was shortened by 0 bases and J by 8 bases, with 12 bases between the two germline ends. The CDR3 has 14 residues. Germline CDR1 and CDR2: SGHKS and YYEKEE (reference sequence). The CDR3 DNA follows: TGTGCCAGCAGCTTGGGGCAACCCGGGGACATTCAGTACTTC. Protein product: CASSLGQPGDIQYF.

The CDR3 is CASKPKLMNTEAFF. CDR3 in DNA: TGTGCCAGCAAACCCAAGCTCATGAACACTGAAGCTTTCTTT. The J gene is TRBJ1-1, the V gene TRBV11-2; D is undetermined. CDR1 is SGHAT, CDR2 FQNNGV, per germline. Deletions cut 7 bases from V and 0 bases from J, with 12 bases between. The CDR3 extends over 14 amino acids. The full variable domain, completed using reference TRBV11-2 and TRBJ1-1, is EAGVAQSPRYKIIEKRQSVAFWCNPISGHATLYWYQQILGQGPKLLIQFQNNGVVDDSQLPKDRFSAERLKGVDSTLKIQPAKLEDSAVYLCASKPKLMNTEAFFGQGTRLTVV.

The rearrangement joins TRBV5-8 to TRBJ2-3; tentative D call: TRBD2 (5 bases). Per the germline V gene, CDR1 is SGHTS and CDR2 is YDEGEE. This CDR3 contains 15 residues. V lost 0 bases and J lost 4, with 12 bases in between. The CDR3 bases are TGTGCCAGCAGCTTGGGCCTAGCTGGGCCAGATACGCAGTATTTT. Its translation: CASSLGLAGPDTQYF.

The CDR3 loop is CASSRAGEQYF. The CDR3, as DNA: TGTGCCAGCAGTCGAGCGGGGGAGCAGTACTTC. This chain uses TRBV12-3 or TRBV12-4 with TRBJ2-7; 7 bases line up with TRBD2. The CDR3 has 11 residues. V was pared by 5 bases and J by 7 bases, with 2 bases of the junction left unmatched.

This clone was found once. The rearrangement links TRBV11-3 to TRBJ2-5, with TRBD2 as a possible D gene (6 bases). Germline values: CDR1 SGHNT, CDR2 YENEEA. The CDR3 has 14 amino acids. V was trimmed by 5 bases and J by 1 base, leaving 11 bases between them. CDR3 region: CASSRGDFQETQYF. In DNA, the CDR3 is TGTGCCAGCAGCCGTGGGGACTTCCAAGAGACCCAGTACTTC.

The CDR3 loop reads CATSGLTETNEKLFF. CDR3 DNA: TGTGCCACCAGCGGACTGACGGAAACTAATGAAAAACTGTTTTTT. The rearrangement links TRBV15 to TRBJ1-4; D unclear. The CDR3 is 15 residues long. The ends were cut back, 5 bases at V and 1 base at J, with 11 bases in the middle. CDR1 and CDR2 from the germline V gene are LNHNV and YYDKDF (reference sequence).

The chain has TRBV19 and TRBJ1-1; the D is unclear. V lost 4 bases and J 0 bases, leaving 15 bases between the germline ends. This CDR3 contains 16 residues. In germline, CDR1 is LNHDA, CDR2 SQIVND (reference sequence). The CDR3 spells CASSTPAGLMNTEAFF. CDR3 DNA sequence: TGTGCCAGTAGTACCCCGGCAGGTCTCATGAACACTGAAGCTTTCTTT.

The J gene is TRBJ2-1, the V gene TRBV7-3, with 13 bases lining up with TRBD2. The CDR3 runs 19 residues. The germline V gene has CDR1 SGHTA and CDR2 FQGTGA. The V and J ends lost 5 bases and 2 bases, in that order; junction bases with no gene match: 12. As DNA, the CDR3 is TGTGCCAGCAGCCAAATATCCGGGACTAGCGGGAACCCCTACAATGAGCAGTTCTTC. This sequence encodes CASSQISGTSGNPYNEQFF.

The CDR3: CASSQAVGGEAFF. CDR3 DNA sequence: TGTGCCAGCAGCCAAGCCGTCGGTGGTGAAGCTTTCTTT. V is TRBV14 and J is TRBJ1-1; D unresolved. The V end lost 1 base, the J end lost 7 bases, and 10 bases lay between the germline ends. The CDR3 totals 13 residues. Germline V lookup: CDR1 SGHDN, CDR2 FVKESK.

V gene TRBV11-2 combines with J gene TRBJ1-4; no clear D gene. The CDR3 loop spans 17 amino acids. Per germline, CDR1 SGHAT and CDR2 FQNNGV. V was cut by 2 bases and J by 6 bases, with 19 bases left in between. CDR3 amino acids: CASSLWPVERVDEKLFF. DNA for the CDR3: TGTGCCAGCAGCTTATGGCCCGTGGAGAGGGTCGATGAAAAACTGTTTTTT. Complete variable domain (other parts from reference TRBV11-2 and TRBJ1-4): EAGVAQSPRYKIIEKRQSVAFWCNPISGHATLYWYQQILGQGPKLLIQFQNNGVVDDSQLPKDRFSAERLKGVDSTLKIQPAKLEDSAVYLCASSLWPVERVDEKLFFGSGTQLSVL.

This clone has at least ten counts. Written as DNA, the CDR3 is TGTGCCAGCAGCTTAGAGTATCCGACAGGACTCAAAAACATTCAGTACTTC. Protein product: CASSLEYPTGLKNIQYF. This chain connects TRBV11-3 to TRBJ2-4, with a tentative D call TRBD1 (6 bases). CDR1 SGHNT and CDR2 YENEEA come from the germline V gene. V lost 0 bases, J lost 3 bases, and 15 bases lay in between. The CDR3 has 17 residues.

This clone was detected only once. This rearrangement joins TRBV4-1 to TRBJ2-7; 9 nucleotides agree with TRBD2. The ends lost 3 bases at V and 4 bases at J; junction bases unmatched: 7. CDR3 length equals 15 residues. In germline, CDR1 is MGHRA, CDR2 YSYEKL. In DNA, the CDR3 is TGCGCCAGCAGCCACCCGACTAGCGGTCGGTACGAGCAGTACTTC. Protein sequence: CASSHPTSGRYEQYF.

This chain joins TRBV11-2 and TRBJ1-2, with D possibly TRBD1 on 5 matching bases. This CDR3 has 15 amino acids. Trimming took 1 base from V and 3 from J, leaving 12 bases between them. Germline assignment: CDR1 SGHAT and CDR2 FQNNGV. CDR3 amino acids: CASSLGGAVYYGYTF. Written as DNA, the CDR3 is TGTGCCAGCAGCTTAGGCGGGGCCGTTTACTATGGCTACACCTTC.

CDR3 DNA sequence: TGTGCCAGCAGCCTTGGACAGACGAACACTGAAGCTTTCTTT. It encodes CASSLGQTNTEAFF. The chain has TRBV7-9 and TRBJ1-1; D is perhaps TRBD1 (6 bases). Germline values: CDR1 SEHNR, CDR2 FQNEAQ (reference sequence). V shed 5 bases and J shed 1 base, with 11 bases lying between them. This CDR3 spans 14 amino acids.

The chain carries TRBV27 and TRBJ1-2, with 7 bases that match TRBD1. With 5 bases clipped from V and 5 bases from J, the junction kept 5 bases outside the gene matches. CDR1 MNHEY and CDR2 SMNVEV come from the germline V gene (reference sequence). The CDR3 spans 13 residues. The CDR3: CASSQQGPYGYTF. As DNA, the CDR3 is TGTGCCAGCAGTCAACAGGGGCCGTATGGCTACACCTTC.

The chain is built from TRBV5-4 and TRBJ2-1, with 9 bases that match TRBD2. CDR3 size: 18 residues. Germline V gene data show CDR1 as SGHNT and CDR2 as YYREEE (reference sequence). V shed 4 bases and J 9 bases; nucleotides not matched to a gene: 20. The CDR3 DNA reads TGTGCCAGCAGCGCAGACTTTATCGGGGCTAGCGGGAAGGTTGAGCAGTTCTTC. Protein product: CASSADFIGASGKVEQFF.

Many counts were recorded for this clone. The genes are TRBV27 and TRBJ1-6; TRBD1 is a possible D gene (5 bases). V was pared by 3 bases and J by 10 bases, with 19 bases between. The CDR3 contains 16 residues. From germline, CDR1 is MNHEY and CDR2 SMNVEV (reference sequence). The DNA of the CDR3 is TGTGCCAGCAGTTTTGCGGGACCTCAGAACTCGTCACCCCTCCACTTT. This encodes CASSFAGPQNSSPLHF.

The rearrangement uses TRBV9 and TRBJ2-7; TRBD1 matches 8 bases. There are 14 residues in the CDR3. Trimming took 0 bases from V and 4 from J; bases not matched to a gene: 3. CDR1 is SGDLS, CDR2 YYNGEE, per germline. The CDR3 is CASSVEQGGYEQYF. For the CDR3, the DNA is TGTGCCAGCAGCGTAGAACAGGGGGGTTACGAGCAGTACTTC.

This sequence joins TRBV19 and TRBJ1-2; TRBD1 aligns across 9 bases. This CDR3 comprises 16 residues. With V trimmed by 5 bases and J by 6 bases, 13 bases remained unmatched. The V gene's germline CDR1 is LNHDA and CDR2 SQIVND (reference sequence). CDR3 sequence: CASSALAGTGINGYTF. Written as DNA, the CDR3 is TGTGCCAGTAGTGCCTTAGCCGGGACAGGGATTAATGGCTACACCTTC.

This rearrangement joins TRBV7-9 to TRBJ1-2; TRBD1 matches at 7 bases. The V gene end was trimmed by 1 base and the J gene end by 6 bases; junction bases not matched to a gene: 5. Germline values: CDR1 SEHNR, CDR2 FQNEAQ (reference sequence). The CDR3 sequence is 14 residues long. As DNA, the CDR3 is TGTGCCAGCAGCTTAGTTACAGGGGCCCATGGCTACACCTTC. Translated, it gives CASSLVTGAHGYTF.

The chain's CDR3 is CASSEAGSSYEQYF. The CDR3 nucleotides read TGCGCCAGCAGCGAGGCGGGAAGCTCCTACGAGCAGTACTTC. The genes are TRBV4-1 and TRBJ2-7; tentatively, D is TRBD2 (6 bases). The V and J ends lost 5 bases and 0 bases respectively, with 11 bases between them. CDR1 is MGHRA and CDR2 is YSYEKL in the germline V gene. The CDR3 has 14 amino acids.

The rearrangement links TRBV21-1 to TRBJ2-7; TRBD2, the D gene given by the table, was not confirmed from the DNA. TRBV21-1 is assigned pseudogene status. There are 16 residues in the CDR3. CDR3 sequence: CASSKGYPGRDYEQYF. CDR3 sequence (DNA): TGTGCCAGCAGCAAAGGGTACCCCGGGAGGGACTACGAGCAGTACTTC.

The genes are TRBV3-1 (or the pseudogene TRBV3-2) and TRBJ2-3; 12 nucleotides match TRBD2. This CDR3 spans 19 amino acids. V trimming: 1 base; J trimming: 1 base; junction bases outside the gene matches: 9. Germline assignment: CDR1 LGHDT and CDR2 YNNKEL (reference sequence). The CDR3 sequence is CASSQGYSGTSGRTDTQYF. The CDR3 bases are TGTGCCAGCAGCCAAGGATACTCCGGGACTAGCGGGCGCACAGATACGCAGTATTTT.

The chain uses TRBV21-1 and TRBJ2-1; the table's TRBD1 call for D was not verified on the DNA. TRBV21-1 is an annotated pseudogene. CDR3 size: 14 residues. CDR3 sequence reads: CASRDRVIYNEQFF. The CDR3 DNA sequence: TGTGCCAGCAGGGACAGGGTCATCTACAATGAGCAGTTCTTC.

In nucleotides, the CDR3 is TGCGCCAGCAGCTTGGATGCGGGACAGGGGTACAATGAGCAGTTCTTC. Protein sequence: CASSLDAGQGYNEQFF. The rearrangement joins TRBV5-1 to TRBJ2-1; the match to TRBD1 covers 10 bases. J gave up 4 bases and V 0 bases, and 4 bases lay outside the gene matches. The CDR3 runs to 16 residues. In germline, CDR1 is SGHRS, CDR2 YFSETQ.

A word on this clone: Other DNA sequences within the sample encode an identical CDR3. The chain has TRBV11-2 and TRBJ1-1; possible D gene TRBD1, 5 bases. The CDR3 is made up of 14 amino acids. Germline-derived CDR1 and CDR2 are SGHAT and FQNNGV. Trimming left V 1 base short and J 3 bases short, with 9 bases between. CDR3 nucleotides: TGTGCCAGCAGCTTAGTAGGAGGGGACACTGAAGCTTTCTTT. This codes for CASSLVGGDTEAFF.

This clone has a handful of counts. CDR3 DNA sequence: TGTGCCAGCAGTGTACAGGGGGCAGGAGAGACCCAGTACTTC. Translation: CASSVQGAGETQYF. V gene TRBV25-1 combines with J gene TRBJ2-5; 9 bases map to TRBD1. This CDR3 is built from 14 residues. Germline lookup yields CDR1 MGHDK and CDR2 SYGVNS. J gave up 4 bases and V 4 bases, and 4 bases lay outside the gene matches.

This rearrangement joins TRBV10-1 to TRBJ2-2; TRBD1 matches 7 bases. This CDR3 is 14 amino acids long. CDR1 and CDR2 (germline): WNHNN, SYGVQD (reference sequence). The J segment lost 6 bases and the V segment lost 6 bases, leaving 7 bases of the junction unmatched. CDR3 in DNA: TGCGCCAGCAGAGGGGACAGAGGGTCCGGGGAGCTGTTTTTT. It yields the protein CASRGDRGSGELFF.

V gene TRBV10-3 combines with J gene TRBJ2-1; no firm D call. The V gene lost 4 bases and the J gene lost 5 bases, with 3 bases spanning the gap. The germline V gene encodes CDR1 ENHRY and CDR2 SYGVKD. The CDR3 has 11 residues. The CDR3 DNA is TGTGCCATCAGTGCAAACAATGAGCAGTTCTTC. Encoded protein: CAISANNEQFF.